This TCR beta chain was found in a study of T cells in Graves' hyperthyroidism and ophthalmopathy. The CDR3 has 14 amino acids. Per germline, CDR1 SGHTA and CDR2 FQGNSA. V lost 4 bases, J lost 4 bases, and 3 bases stayed unmatched. The definition of stable Graves' hyperthyroidism was no ophthalmopathy progression within 18 months. PBMCs were sourced from roughly 9.3 ml fresh peripheral blood. It was RNA transcripts that yielded the amplified TCR beta CDR3 regions. HTBI primers were employed in a first-round RT-PCR of the TCR CDR3. Each CDR3 protein is one row after TCRdb ran MiXCR on the multiplex PCR reads. The data contain hundreds of thousands of distinct CDR3 sequences, about 14% of them singletons.

Sequencing was carried out using blood. This TCR was recovered from a woman between 18 and 30 years old with Graves' hyperthyroidism. This chain uses TRBV7-2 with TRBJ2-2, with TRBD2 identical over 7 bases. CDR3 sequence (DNA): TGTGCCAGCAGCTATGGGACTACCACCGGGGAGCTGTTTTTT. This codes for CASSYGTTTGELFF.